The 12 T cell receptor beta chains reported below all come from one sample, sequenced in a study of PD-1 blockade in classical Hodgkin lymphoma. Using immunoSEQ multiplex PCR, the repertoire was profiled, and TCRdb retains in-frame clones only, with some absent. The profile shows 19,000 or so clones, approximately 90% of them singletons. Time point noted: newly diagnosed, previously untreated cHL patient sample. Researchers pulled CD8+ T cells out of thawed PBMCs using magnetic negative selection. Sequenced sample: CD8+ T cells from blood. The source of these receptors is a human donor with classical Hodgkin lymphoma.

The chain recombines TRBV10-1 with TRBJ1-2; 7 bases map to TRBD1. Germline CDR1 is WNHNN and CDR2 is SYGVQD (reference sequence). Trimming removed 4 bases from V and 3 bases from J; junction bases left unmatched: 14. This CDR3 has 17 residues. The CDR3 sequence: CASSGGQGGIRDYGYTF. The CDR3 DNA is TGCGCCAGCAGTGGAGGCCAGGGGGGTATTAGGGACTATGGCTACACCTTC.

The V and J genes are TRBV11-2 and TRBJ1-2, with 8 bases identical to TRBD1. Germline CDR1 is SGHAT and CDR2 is FQNNGV. The CDR3 has 15 residues. Trimming removed 4 bases from V and 6 bases from J; junction bases left unmatched: 10. CDR3 in DNA: TGTGCCAGCAGCTCAGACAGGGGAGCTTTCGATGGCTACACCTTC. Translated, it gives CASSSDRGAFDGYTF.

J is TRBJ1-2 and V is TRBV7-2; perhaps TRBD1 as D (5 bases). Trimming stripped 2 bases from V and 2 bases from J, with 12 bases between. Germline assignment: CDR1 SGHTA and CDR2 FQGNSA. CDR3 length: 15 amino acids. The CDR3 here is CASSLFAGPNYGYTF. For the CDR3, the DNA is TGTGCCAGCAGCTTATTTGCAGGGCCGAACTATGGCTACACCTTC.

J is TRBJ1-1 and V is TRBV19, with D uncertain. Trimming pared 8 bases from V and 1 base from J, leaving 17 bases between. The germline V gene has CDR1 LNHDA and CDR2 SQIVND (reference sequence). CDR3 size: 15 residues. The CDR3 sequence is CASGLFEAGNTEAFF. CDR3 sequence (DNA): TGTGCCAGTGGGTTATTTGAGGCAGGGAACACTGAAGCTTTCTTT.

The chain combines TRBV5-6 with TRBJ1-1, with D unclear. Trimming left V 4 bases short and J 4 bases short, with 8 bases between. From germline, CDR1 is SGHDT and CDR2 YYEEEE. The CDR3 is 12 residues long. For the CDR3, the DNA is TGTGCCAGCAGCGGCAAAGTCACTGAAGCTTTCTTT. Translating it yields CASSGKVTEAFF.

The V call is TRBV18, the J call TRBJ1-6; 8 bases line up with TRBD1. The CDR3 length is 16 residues. After removal of 2 bases from V and 7 bases from J, the junction contained 7 bases not matched to a gene. Germline-derived CDR1 and CDR2 are KGHSH and LQKENI. The CDR3 sequence is CASSPNGQGVNSPLHF. In DNA form, the CDR3 reads TGTGCCAGCTCACCAAATGGACAGGGCGTAAATTCACCCCTCCACTTT.

This chain joins TRBV27 and TRBJ2-7; 10 nucleotides match TRBD2. The CDR3 loop spans 17 amino acids. J was trimmed by 2 bases and V by 6 bases; bases with no gene match: 13. CDR1 and CDR2 (germline): MNHEY, SMNVEV (reference sequence). As DNA, the CDR3 is TGTGCCAGCAGCCCTACCGCGACTAGCGGGTTTCCCTACGAGCAGTACTTC. Protein sequence: CASSPTATSGFPYEQYF.

This rearrangement joins TRBV5-6 to TRBJ1-1; tentative D call: TRBD1 (5 bases). Trimming took 4 bases from V and 4 from J, leaving 11 bases between them. CDR1 is SGHDT, CDR2 YYEEEE, per germline. CDR3 length: 13 amino acids. Here the CDR3 reads CASSPVGGTEAFF. As DNA, the CDR3 is TGTGCCAGCAGCCCCGTCGGGGGCACTGAAGCTTTCTTT.

This clone was seen once. V usage is TRBV5-6 and J usage is TRBJ2-7; 10 bases match TRBD2. This CDR3 comprises 16 residues. Germline CDR1 is SGHDT and CDR2 is YYEEEE. Unmatched junction bases numbered 15, after V lost 3 bases and J lost 9 bases. The CDR3 region has the DNA TGTGCCAGCAGCTCCGCCCCGGGACTAGCGATTTGGGGGCAGTACTTC. Encoded protein: CASSSAPGLAIWGQYF.

This chain uses TRBV7-9 with TRBJ2-7; 10 nucleotides agree with TRBD1. The CDR3 totals 16 residues. After removal of 4 bases from V and 5 bases from J, the junction contained 11 bases not matched to a gene. CDR1 and CDR2 (germline): SEHNR, FQNEAQ (reference sequence). CDR3 DNA sequence: TGTGCCAGCAGCTACCCTAGACAGGGGGCTTGTAACGAGCAGTACTTC. It specifies CASSYPRQGACNEQYF.

V and J are TRBV5-1 and TRBJ1-1; 8 bases map to TRBD1. The junction had 3 bases not matched to a gene; V was cut back by 2 bases and J by 3 bases. The CDR3 has 14 amino acids. Germline-derived CDR1 and CDR2 are SGHRS and YFSETQ. For the CDR3, the DNA is TGCGCCAGCAGCTTAGCAGGGGGCTACACTGAAGCTTTCTTT. Its protein product is CASSLAGGYTEAFF. The whole variable domain, filled in from reference TRBV5-1 and TRBJ1-1, reads KAGVTQTPRYLIKTRGQQVTLSCSPISGHRSVSWYQQTPGQGLQFLFEYFSETQRNKGNFPGRFSGRQFSNSRSEMNVSTLELGDSALYLCASSLAGGYTEAFFGQGTRLTVV.

This clone showed up just once. The chain uses TRBV7-6 and TRBJ2-3, with 9 positions matching TRBD2. Per germline, CDR1 SGHVS and CDR2 FNYEAQ. The CDR3 is made up of 16 amino acids. The ends lost 0 bases at V and 4 bases at J; junction bases unmatched: 5. The CDR3 coding sequence is TGTGCCAGCAGCTTAGCGGGCGGGGGGGCCCCAGATACGCAGTATTTT. It codes for CASSLAGGGAPDTQYF.